This T cell receptor beta chain is from a study of molecular identifiers for immune sequencing clone quantification. For this clonotype: The junction shows a germline mismatch at one end, possibly a read error.

Sorted cell numbers of roughly 20,000 to 1,000,000, with 10%, 30% or 50% RNA, served as input for naive CD8 libraries. TCRdb re-derived calls from the PCR reads in MiXCR, one entry per CDR3 protein. The sample yields over 550,000 distinct CDR3 sequences, about 25% seen once. Germline V lookup: CDR1 MNHEY, CDR2 SVGEGT. CDR3 length: 15 amino acids. Sequencing input: naive CD8+ T cells from blood, with Jurkat cell RNA spiked in. The subset: FACS-sorted CD8+CD4-CCR7+CD45RA+ naive T cells. This chain links TRBV6-2 or TRBV6-3 with TRBJ2-5; D unclear. The origin of this receptor is a human donor in good health. Some libraries in this study had Jurkat cell RNA spiked in. The chain's CDR3 is CASTLSPVKKETRYF. In DNA, the CDR3 is TGTGCCAGCACCTTGTCACCTGTCAAGAAAGAGACCCGGTACTTC.